Listed below are T cell receptor beta chains from one sample, sequenced in a study of Graves' ophthalmopathy and Graves' hyperthyroidism. One entry per CDR3 protein, called by TCRdb with MiXCR from the multiplex PCR reads. Counted here are about 370,000 distinct CDR3 sequences, about a sixth occurring once; the ten biggest clones make up around 1.5%. The sample taken for sequencing was peripheral blood. The source is a woman aged 18-29 years with Graves' ophthalmopathy. Both conserved end residues are part of each CDR3. A D gene is named only where the DNA matches it firmly. The size of a clone is reported for some rows only, either as once, few or many, or as a class for expanded clones.

V gene	clone size	D gene	J gene	CDR3 DNA	CDR3 protein
TRBV24-1	many	-	TRBJ2-2	TGTGCCACCAGTGATTTCGGCGAAACGAACACCGGGGAGCTGTTTTTT	CATSDFGETNTGELFF
TRBV6-2/TRBV6-3	many	TRBD2	TRBJ2-7	TGTGCCACCTTTACCGGGACTAGCGTCTACGAGCAGTACTTC	CATFTGTSVYEQYF
TRBV2	few	-	TRBJ2-7	TGTGCCAGCAGCGTAGAGAGCAACGAGCAGTACTTC	CASSVESNEQYF
TRBV2	-	-	TRBJ1-2	TGTGCCAGCAGTGAATCTGGCAGAGCTAACTATGGCTACACCTTC	CASSESGRANYGYTF
TRBV28	many	-	TRBJ2-7	TGTGCCAGCAGTTTAGGGTCGCAGGGCTGGTACGAGCAGTACTTC	CASSLGSQGWYEQYF
TRBV6-2/TRBV6-3	many	-	TRBJ1-1	TGTGCCAGCAGGTTACTGTACACTGAAGCTTTCTTT	CASRLLYTEAFF
TRBV7-9	few	-	TRBJ1-1	TGTGCCAGCAGCTTACACCAAATGAACACTGAAGCTTTCTTT	CASSLHQMNTEAFF
TRBV28	many	-	TRBJ1-2	TGTGCCAGCAGCCCCGGGACGTCGAACTATGGCTACACCTTC	CASSPGTSNYGYTF
TRBV29-1	many	-	TRBJ1-1	TGCAGCGTTACGAGGAGCGAAGCTTTCTTT	CSVTRSEAFF
TRBV3-1	many	-	TRBJ2-5	TGTGCCAGCAGCCCCCCGGGGGTCCTACAAGAGACCCAGTACTTC	CASSPPGVLQETQYF
TRBV28	once	-	TRBJ1-1	TGTGCCAGCAGCCGACGGCTTGAAGCTTTCTTT	CASSRRLEAFF
TRBV20-1	many	-	TRBJ2-7	TGCAGTGCTAGAGAGGGTACCCGGAGCTCCTACGAGCAGTACTTC	CSAREGTRSSYEQYF
TRBV5-1	many	TRBD1	TRBJ2-2	TGCGCCAGCAGCTTGGCGGGGCAGGACAGGGGAATCGGGGAGCTGTTTTTT	CASSLAGQDRGIGELFF
TRBV6-2/TRBV6-3	-	-	TRBJ2-7	TGTGCCAGCACAAACGGAGATACCTACGAGCAGTACTTC	CASTNGDTYEQYF
TRBV11-2	many	TRBD2	TRBJ2-3	TGTGCCAGCAGCTTAGTTGGGGGGAGGGGCACAGATACGCAGTATTTT	CASSLVGGRGTDTQYF
TRBV6-5	many	-	TRBJ1-5	TGTGCCAGCAGTTACCGGGCCGGGGGCAATCAGCCCCAGCATTTT	CASSYRAGGNQPQHF
TRBV6-5	many	-	TRBJ1-1	TGTGCCAGCAGAAAGTTTCAAGGAGGAGGTACTGAAGCTTTCTTT	CASRKFQGGGTEAFF
TRBV11-2	-	-	TRBJ2-7	TGTGCCAGCAGCTTAATCCAGGGGACCTCATACGAGCAGTACTTC	CASSLIQGTSYEQYF
TRBV5-1	many	-	TRBJ2-2	TGCGCCAGCAGCCATGGGACGTTCCCCTCCCCGAACACCGGGGAGCTGTTTTTT	CASSHGTFPSPNTGELFF
TRBV6-1	-	-	TRBJ2-7	TGTGCCAGCAGACACCAGGGACGGAACTACGAGCAGTACTTC	CASRHQGRNYEQYF
TRBV6-2/TRBV6-3	-	TRBD2	TRBJ2-7	TGTGCCAGCAGTTTCCCTCTGACTAGCGGGAGCTACGAGCAGTACTTC	CASSFPLTSGSYEQYF
TRBV11-2	many	TRBD1	TRBJ2-7	TGTGCCAGCAGCACACACTCCGGGACAGGGGAGTCCTACGAGCAGTACTTC	CASSTHSGTGESYEQYF
TRBV20-1	-	-	TRBJ2-3	TGCAGTGCTAGGGCCCCCAGCACAGATACGCAGTATTTT	CSARAPSTDTQYF
TRBV6-5	-	TRBD1	TRBJ1-2	TGTGCCAGCAGTTACTCTTCGGGACAGGGGCATGGCTACACCTTC	CASSYSSGQGHGYTF
TRBV7-2	many	TRBD1	TRBJ1-1	TGTGCCAGCAGCTCCGGGACAGGGGGCGCGACTGAAGCTTTCTTT	CASSSGTGGATEAFF
TRBV12-3/TRBV12-4	many	TRBD2	TRBJ2-6	TGTGCCAGCAGTCGGCCCGGGACTAGCGGATCTGGGGCCAACGTCCTGACTTTC	CASSRPGTSGSGANVLTF
TRBV24-1	many	-	TRBJ1-2	TGTGCCACCAGTGATTCCTCCCGGGGCTATGGCTACACCTTC	CATSDSSRGYGYTF